This TCR beta chain was identified in a study of T cell repertoires in cytomegalovirus infection. As for the study in general: Based on public TCR beta signatures, there were indications of CMV infection and of a matching HLA type. Findings of the study overall: CMV-specific TCR beta clonotypes restricted by HLA-C dominated the ex vivo response.

This CDR3 spans 13 amino acids. CDR1 and CDR2 from the germline V gene are SEHNR and FQNEAQ (reference sequence). Trimming removed 3 bases from V and 5 bases from J, with 8 bases in between. In its sample, this clonotype was seen a few times. As yet, its antigen is unknown. Via MiXCR, TCRdb re-called the reads, giving one row per CDR3 protein. This table has about 570,000 distinct CDR3 sequences, just under 40% appearing once. The starting material was cultured PBMCs, obtained from culture after CMV antigen stimulation. The receptor was isolated from a human donor in good health (CMV status not recorded). Some clones in this sample may be carry-over from other donors' samples. This chain joins TRBV7-9 and TRBJ1-3, with D uncertain. CDR3: CASSFHDRNTIYF. CDR3 in DNA: TGTGCCAGCAGCTTCCACGACAGAAACACCATATATTTT.